This TCR beta chain was recovered during a study of T cell responses to AZD1222 COVID-19 vaccine. Notes on the study in general: Regions 160-218 and 743-854 held dominance among vaccine-associated CD4 TCRs, which spanned spike. The study reported that nearly half of spike-specific TCRs target unmutated variant regions. A mostly white British donor set with more females was recruited, and clonal diversity was possibly underestimated.

Pooling of second doses given at about 4 or about 12 weeks was done. This clone was seen a single time. The antigen is not known. Trimming removed 5 bases from V and 0 bases from J; junction bases left unmatched: 18. The CDR3 has 20 amino acids. Germline V gives CDR1 SGHVS, CDR2 FNYEAQ. The data were produced by immunoSEQ multiplex PCR, yet TCRdb's version contains in-frame clones alone and is incomplete. Among fewer than 150,000 clones listed, approximately 90% were seen once. V usage is TRBV7-6 and J usage is TRBJ1-3; 8 bases match TRBD1. This receptor was obtained from an adult who received the AZD1222 COVID-19 vaccine. The sample was peripheral blood, taken 28 days after the second AZD1222 dose. CDR3 residues: CASSIEPFRGQVTSGNTIYF. For the CDR3, the DNA is TGTGCCAGCAGCATCGAACCTTTCAGGGGACAGGTAACCTCTGGAAACACCATATATTTT.